This paragraph reports one T cell receptor (beta chain). This record belongs to a study of blood T cell repertoires in COVID-19. There are 11 residues in the CDR3. V lost 5 bases and J 8 bases, leaving 9 bases between the germline ends. Data came from immunoSEQ multiplex PCR; TCRdb stores just in-frame clones and leaves some out. Seen here are about 110,000 clones, 65% to 80% observed once, and the top ten hold about 8.3%. This TCR was recovered from a woman aged 55 to 70 with acute or convalescent COVID-19. The J gene is TRBJ1-1, the V gene TRBV12-3 or TRBV12-4; maybe TRBD1 (5 bases). The sample consisted of peripheral blood. The CDR3 bases are TGTGCCAGCAGTCCAGGGTACGAAGCTTTCTTT. Translating it yields CASSPGYEAFF.